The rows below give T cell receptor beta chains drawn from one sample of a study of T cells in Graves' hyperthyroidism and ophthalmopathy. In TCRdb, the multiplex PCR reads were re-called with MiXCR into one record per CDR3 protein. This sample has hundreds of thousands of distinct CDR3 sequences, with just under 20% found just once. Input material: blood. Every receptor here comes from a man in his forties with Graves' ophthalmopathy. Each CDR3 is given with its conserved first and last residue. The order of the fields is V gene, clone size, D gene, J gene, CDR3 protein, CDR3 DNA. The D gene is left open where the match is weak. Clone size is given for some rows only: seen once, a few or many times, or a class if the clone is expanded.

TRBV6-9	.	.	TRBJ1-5	CASSYSDGSNQPQHF	TGTGCCAGCAGTTATTCTGACGGGAGCAATCAGCCCCAGCATTTT
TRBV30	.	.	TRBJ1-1	CAWRTGSGIINTEAFF	TGTGCCTGGAGAACCGGGTCAGGGATTATTAACACTGAAGCTTTCTTT
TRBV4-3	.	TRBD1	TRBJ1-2	CASSHPADRQSDGYTF	TGCGCCAGCAGTCATCCGGCGGACAGGCAGAGTGATGGCTACACCTTC
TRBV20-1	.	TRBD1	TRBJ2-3	CSAWTGTGADTQYF	TGCAGTGCCTGGACAGGGACCGGCGCAGATACGCAGTATTTT
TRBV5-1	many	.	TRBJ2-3	CASRSGSTDTQYF	TGCGCCAGCAGATCGGGGAGTACAGATACGCAGTATTTT
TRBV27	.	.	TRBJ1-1	CASSFTGSAEAFF	TGTGCCAGCAGTTTCACAGGGTCGGCTGAAGCTTTCTTT
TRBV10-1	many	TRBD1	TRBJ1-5	CASDVQGDRSNQPQHF	TGCGCCAGCGATGTCCAGGGGGATCGGAGCAATCAGCCCCAGCATTTT
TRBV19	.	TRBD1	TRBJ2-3	CASSPDGRQGSTDTQYF	TGTGCCAGTAGCCCCGACGGTCGACAGGGGTCCACAGATACGCAGTATTTT
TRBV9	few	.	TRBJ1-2	CASSVGDPLFYGYTF	TGTGCCAGCAGCGTAGGTGACCCACTCTTCTATGGCTACACCTTC
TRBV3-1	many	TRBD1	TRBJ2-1	CASSQVRTGSNEQFF	TGTGCCAGCAGCCAAGTCCGGACAGGGAGCAATGAGCAGTTCTTC
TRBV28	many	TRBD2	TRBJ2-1	CASSPSGSSNEQFF	TGTGCCAGCAGCCCCAGCGGGAGTAGTAATGAGCAGTTCTTC
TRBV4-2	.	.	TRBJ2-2	CASSSSVGELFF	TGTGCCAGCAGCTCCTCGGTGGGGGAGCTGTTTTTT
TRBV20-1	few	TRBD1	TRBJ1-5	CSARDWDSNQPQHF	TGCAGTGCTAGAGATTGGGACAGTAATCAGCCCCAGCATTTT
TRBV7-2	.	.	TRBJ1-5	CASAQGIGNQPQHF	TGTGCCAGCGCCCAGGGGATAGGCAATCAGCCCCAGCATTTT
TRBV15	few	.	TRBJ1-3	CATSRDSVQTRSGNTIYF	TGTGCCACCAGCAGGGATTCGGTACAGACCCGCTCTGGAAACACCATATATTTT
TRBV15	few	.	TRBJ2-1	CATSRRTNGGNEQFF	TGTGCCACTTCCCGTCGGACTAATGGAGGCAATGAGCAGTTCTTC
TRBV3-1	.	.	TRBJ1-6	CASSPQAADPWGSPLHF	TGTGCCAGCAGCCCCCAGGCCGCGGACCCCTGGGGATCACCCCTCCACTTT
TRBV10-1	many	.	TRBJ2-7	CASSERQAYEQYF	TGCGCCAGCAGTGAGCGCCAGGCCTACGAGCAGTACTTC
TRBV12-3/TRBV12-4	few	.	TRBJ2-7	CASSPNTGPYEQHF	TGTGCCAGCAGTCCGAATACAGGCCCATACGAGCAGCACTTC
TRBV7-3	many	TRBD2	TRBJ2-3	CASSSGPSGSTDTQYF	TGTGCCAGCAGCTCCGGGCCTAGCGGGAGTACAGATACGCAGTATTTT
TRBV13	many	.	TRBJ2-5	CASMRHLQETQYF	TGTGCCAGCATGAGACACCTCCAAGAGACCCAGTACTTC
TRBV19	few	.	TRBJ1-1	CASSMSWVGSTEAFF	TGTGCCAGTAGTATGTCGTGGGTAGGAAGCACTGAAGCTTTCTTT
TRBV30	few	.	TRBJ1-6	CAWTGGNNSPLHF	TGTGCCTGGACGGGGGGGAATAATTCACCCCTCCACTTT
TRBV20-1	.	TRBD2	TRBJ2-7	CSAQTPTSGVYEQYF	TGCAGTGCCCAAACCCCGACTAGCGGGGTCTACGAGCAGTACTTC
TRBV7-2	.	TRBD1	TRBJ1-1	CASGKQGYTVAFF	TGTGCCAGCGGCAAACAGGGGTACACTGTAGCTTTCTTT
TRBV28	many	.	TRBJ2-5	CASSFRGKGGGETQYF	TGTGCCAGCAGTTTCCGGGGGAAGGGAGGCGGAGAGACCCAGTACTTC
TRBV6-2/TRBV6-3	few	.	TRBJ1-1	CASSWGGLAEAFF	TGTGCCAGCAGTTGGGGGGGATTGGCTGAAGCTTTCTTT
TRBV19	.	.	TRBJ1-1	CASVPRGRNTEAFF	TGTGCCAGTGTCCCCCGGGGGCGGAACACTGAAGCTTTCTTT
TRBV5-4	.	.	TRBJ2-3	CASSRDYNTDTQYF	TGTGCCAGCAGCCGCGACTACAACACAGATACGCAGTATTTT
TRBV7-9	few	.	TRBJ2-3	CASSFYPGDTQYF	TGTGCCAGCAGCTTCTATCCTGGAGATACGCAGTATTTT
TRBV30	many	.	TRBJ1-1	CAWRLGNTEAFF	TGTGCCTGGAGACTCGGGAACACTGAAGCTTTCTTT
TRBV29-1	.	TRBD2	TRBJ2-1	CSGGLAGEVEQFF	TGCAGCGGGGGGCTAGCGGGAGAAGTTGAGCAGTTCTTC
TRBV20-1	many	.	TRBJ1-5	CSARVGSNQPQHF	TGCAGTGCTAGAGTGGGATCCAATCAGCCCCAGCATTTT
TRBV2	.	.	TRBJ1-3	CASSGTAGNTICF	TGTGCCAGCAGTGGTACAGCTGGAAACACCATATGTTTT
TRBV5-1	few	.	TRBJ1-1	CASSTTAMNTEAFF	TGCGCCAGCAGCACGACAGCAATGAACACTGAAGCTTTCTTT
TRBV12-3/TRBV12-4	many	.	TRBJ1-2	CASSLAGSRYGYTF	TGTGCCAGCAGTTTAGCCGGGAGTCGCTATGGCTACACCTTC
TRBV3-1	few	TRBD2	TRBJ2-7	CASSQVGLAPYEQYF	TGTGCCAGCAGCCAAGTAGGACTAGCTCCCTACGAGCAGTACTTC
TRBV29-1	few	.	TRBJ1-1	CSVSGVVDDPTEAFF	TGCAGCGTTTCAGGGGTTGTAGATGATCCCACTGAAGCTTTCTTT
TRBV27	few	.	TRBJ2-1	CASSPGPLGEQFF	TGTGCCAGCAGCCCTGGGCCTCTAGGTGAGCAGTTCTTC
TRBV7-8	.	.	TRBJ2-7	CASIQASGEQYF	TGTGCCAGCATACAGGCTTCTGGCGAGCAGTACTTC